This T cell receptor (beta chain) was profiled in a study of cytomegalovirus exposure and HLA in healthy donors. Both 60 Vbeta primers and 13 Jbeta primers went into the PCR. Libraries were prepared by immunoSEQ multiplex PCR; TCRdb keeps only in-frame clonotypes and omits some of them. The sample holds about 280,000 clones, approximately 90% seen once. With V trimmed by 2 bases and J by 2 bases, 11 bases remained unmatched. The CDR3 is made up of 18 amino acids. Germline lookup yields CDR1 SGHAT and CDR2 FQNNGV. The clonotype was recovered from a woman between 18 and 29 years old in good health and CMV-seronegative. The sequenced sample was PBMCs. The V and J genes are TRBV11-2 and TRBJ1-2; 10 bases are shared with TRBD1. In nucleotides, the CDR3 is TGTGCCAGCAGCTTAATTAGGGGACAGGGGAACGAGAACTATGGCTACACCTTC. Translation gives CASSLIRGQGNENYGYTF.